This passage covers 29 T cell receptor beta chains from one sample sequenced in a study of T cells in localized non-small cell lung cancer. TCRdb keeps only in-frame clones here, not all; method: immunoSEQ multiplex PCR. Of tens of thousands of clones in the sample, approximately 84% were seen once. The source material was peripheral blood mononuclear cells, sampled before any cancer treatment. The receptors derive from a man aged 35 to 69 with stage III lung adenocarcinoma.

The sample holds one count of this clone. The chain links TRBV7-9 to TRBJ2-2; TRBD1 might be the D (5 bases). There are 14 residues in the CDR3. Trimming took off 9 bases at V and 5 bases at J, with 16 bases between the two ends. Germline V CDR1 and CDR2: SEHNR, FQNEAQ (reference sequence). CDR3 sequence reads: CASMGQSLTGELFF. CDR3 bases: TGTGCCAGTATGGGGCAGAGTTTGACCGGGGAGCTGTTTTTT.

The chain is built from TRBV11-2 and TRBJ2-7; 11 nucleotides align to TRBD2. J lost 2 bases, V lost 7 bases, and 7 bases had no gene match. Germline CDR1 reads SGHAT; CDR2 reads FQNNGV. This CDR3 comprises 15 residues. Written as DNA, the CDR3 is TGTGCCAGCACGCCTACTAGCGGGAGTGCCTACGAGCAGTACTTC. This codes for CASTPTSGSAYEQYF.

The chain combines TRBV5-6 with TRBJ2-5; D gene unclear. The germline V and J ends were trimmed by 0 bases and 5 bases, with 11 bases remaining between them. Germline CDR1 reads SGHDT; CDR2 reads YYEEEE. The CDR3 sequence is 14 residues long. Written as DNA, the CDR3 is TGTGCCAGCAGCTTGGGGCCCTCAGGCGAGACCCAGTACTTC. Amino acids: CASSLGPSGETQYF. Looking up the rest from reference TRBV5-6 and TRBJ2-5 gives the full variable domain: DAGVTQSPTHLIKTRGQQVTLRCSPKSGHDTVSWYQQALGQGPQFIFQYYEEEERQRGNFPDRFSGHQFPNYSSELNVNALLLGDSALYLCASSLGPSGETQYFGPGTRLLVL.

The chain carries TRBV6-1 and TRBJ2-1; weak D call: TRBD1 (6 bases). The CDR3 consists of 12 residues. V lost 5 bases, J lost 14 bases, and 16 bases lay in between. Germline lookup yields CDR1 MNHNS and CDR2 SASEGT. CDR3 nucleotide sequence: TGTGCCAGCAGTACCTCTCGGAACAGGGAGTTCTTC. This translates into CASSTSRNREFF.

The V gene is TRBV5-1, the J gene TRBJ1-6; tentatively, D is TRBD1 (5 bases). There are 16 residues in the CDR3. V lost 1 base to trimming and J lost 10 bases, with 18 bases between them. CDR1 and CDR2 from the germline V gene are SGHRS and YFSETQ. This CDR3 is CASSLFGGGLNSPLHF. The CDR3 DNA reads TGCGCCAGCAGCTTGTTCGGGGGAGGCCTAAACTCACCCCTCCACTTT. Full variable domain (rest looked up from reference TRBV5-1 and TRBJ1-6): KAGVTQTPRYLIKTRGQQVTLSCSPISGHRSVSWYQQTPGQGLQFLFEYFSETQRNKGNFPGRFSGRQFSNSRSEMNVSTLELGDSALYLCASSLFGGGLNSPLHFGNGTRLTVT.

This CDR3 is CASRLGPLAISPLHF. The CDR3 nucleotides are TGTGCCAGCAGACTAGGACCGCTGGCGATTTCACCCCTCCACTTT. The chain links TRBV28 to TRBJ1-6; no firm D call. This CDR3 has 15 residues. CDR1 and CDR2 from the germline V gene are MDHEN and SYDVKM. V gave up 6 bases and J gave up 9 bases, with 18 bases separating them. Drawing the rest from reference TRBV28 and TRBJ1-6, the complete variable domain is DVKVTQSSRYLVKRTGEKVFLECVQDMDHENMFWYRQDPGLGLRLIYFSYDVKMKEKGDIPEGYSVSREKKERFSLILESASTNQTSMYLCASRLGPLAISPLHFGNGTRLTVT.

This clone has only one observation. The chain carries TRBV29-1 and TRBJ1-1, with a tentative D call TRBD1 (6 bases). Deletions cut 4 bases from V and 2 bases from J, with 14 bases between. The CDR3 length is 14 residues. Germline V gene sequence: CDR1 SQVTM, CDR2 ANQGSEA. The CDR3 loop is CSVALNRDNTEAFF. The CDR3 bases are TGCAGCGTTGCCTTGAACAGGGATAACACTGAAGCTTTCTTT.

V is TRBV25-1 and J is TRBJ1-5; 8 bases match TRBD1. Germline V gene data show CDR1 as MGHDK and CDR2 as SYGVNS. The CDR3 sequence is 14 residues long. J gave up 5 bases and V 6 bases, and 6 bases lay outside the gene matches. CDR3 amino acids: CASSGQGVYQPQHF. The CDR3 DNA reads as TGTGCCAGCAGCGGACAGGGTGTATATCAGCCCCAGCATTTT.

The chain joins TRBV7-9 to TRBJ1-2; 7 nucleotides agree with TRBD1. Germline trimming cut 8 bases from V and 4 bases from J; bases unmatched to any gene: 4. The CDR3 is made up of 12 amino acids. Per germline, CDR1 SEHNR and CDR2 FQNEAQ (reference sequence). This chain's CDR3 is CASGPGGYGYTF. The CDR3, as DNA: TGTGCCAGCGGGCCAGGGGGCTATGGCTACACCTTC. Variable domain in full (rest from reference TRBV7-9 and TRBJ1-2): DTGVSQNPRHKITKRGQNVTFRCDPISEHNRLYWYRQTLGQGPEFLTYFQNEAQLEKSRLLSDRFSAERPKGSFSTLEIQRTEQGDSAMYLCASGPGGYGYTFGSGTRLTVV.

The chain carries TRBV6-6 and TRBJ2-7; 8 bases align to TRBD1. CDR1 and CDR2 (germline): MNHNY, SVGAGI (reference sequence). The V segment lost 6 bases and the J segment 2 bases; nucleotides outside the gene matches: 3. This CDR3 contains 13 residues. In nucleotides, the CDR3 is TGTGCCAGCAGACGGACAGGGACCTACGAGCAGTACTTC. Its protein is CASRRTGTYEQYF.

The rearrangement uses TRBV6-4 and TRBJ1-5; the match to TRBD1 covers 8 bases. Germline CDR1 and CDR2: MRHNA and SNTAGT. The V and J ends lost 7 bases and 0 bases, in that order; junction bases with no gene match: 8. The CDR3 contains 16 residues. The CDR3 DNA is TGTGCCAGCATTGGACAGGGTGGGGGTAGCAATCAGCCCCAGCATTTT. As protein: CASIGQGGGSNQPQHF.

This clone was seen just once. The CDR3 loop reads CASSLQGYEQYF. CDR3 bases: TGTGCCAGCAGTTTGCAGGGGTACGAGCAGTACTTC. The V gene is TRBV28, the J gene TRBJ2-7; D is possibly TRBD1 (6 bases). Looked up from germline, CDR1 is MDHEN and CDR2 is SYDVKM. V was pared by 3 bases and J by 4 bases, with 7 bases between. The CDR3 length is 12 residues.

The chain recombines TRBV6-1 with TRBJ1-2; weak D call: TRBD1 (5 bases). Trimming removed 11 bases at V and 2 bases at J, with 9 bases between. This CDR3 region has 11 residues. The germline CDR1 and CDR2 sequences are MNHNS and SASEGT. The CDR3 region is CAGRGNYGYTF. For the CDR3, the DNA is TGTGCCGGACGGGGGAACTATGGCTACACCTTC.

Only one count was recorded for this clone. The chain carries TRBV11-3 and TRBJ2-5, with D hard to call. From germline, CDR1 is SGHNT and CDR2 YENEEA. Trimming stripped 0 bases from V and 5 bases from J, with 7 bases between. The CDR3 is 13 amino acids. Here the CDR3 reads CASSLDLTETQYF. The CDR3 coding sequence is TGTGCCAGCAGCTTAGATCTTACGGAGACCCAGTACTTC.

Written as DNA, the CDR3 is TGTGCCAGCAGTTCTGGGGAAGCGGAAAAACTGTTTTTT. This codes for CASSSGEAEKLFF. The gene calls are TRBV27 and TRBJ1-4; D gene ambiguous. The CDR3 is made up of 13 amino acids. Trimming took off 4 bases at V and 8 bases at J, with 11 bases between the two ends. From germline, CDR1 is MNHEY and CDR2 SMNVEV (reference sequence).

The genes are TRBV29-1 and TRBJ2-4; the D is unclear. Germline lookup yields CDR1 SQVTM and CDR2 ANQGSEA. The CDR3 length is 15 residues. The V gene lost 1 base and the J gene lost 0 bases, with 10 bases spanning the gap. CDR3 sequence (DNA): TGCAGCGTTGAAGTGCGGAGTCTAGCCAAAAACATTCAGTACTTC. Translation gives CSVEVRSLAKNIQYF.

The CDR3 sequence is CASSVEPLDSETQYF. CDR3 sequence (DNA): TGTGCCAGCAGCGTAGAGCCCCTAGACTCTGAGACCCAGTACTTC. The rearrangement links TRBV9 to TRBJ2-5; D call uncertain. The CDR3 runs to 15 residues. V lost 0 bases, J lost 5 bases, and 14 bases lay in between. Germline V gene sequence: CDR1 SGDLS, CDR2 YYNGEE.

In this sample, this clone turned up a few times. The chain is built from TRBV7-2 and TRBJ1-2; 7 bases are shared with TRBD1. After removal of 1 base from V and 9 bases from J, the junction contained 14 bases not matched to a gene. This CDR3 has 16 amino acids. Germline CDR1 SGHTA, CDR2 FQGNSA. CDR3 amino acids: CASSLVWSTGRESYTF. CDR3 DNA: TGTGCCAGCAGCTTAGTGTGGTCGACAGGGAGGGAGAGCTACACCTTC.

The chain employs TRBV2 and TRBJ2-3; maybe TRBD2 (5 bases). Germline CDR1 SNHLY, CDR2 FYNNEI. The V end was cut by 8 bases, the J end by 3 bases, with 15 bases between. The CDR3 has 14 amino acids. The CDR3 loop reads CASGSSRTTDTQYF. CDR3 DNA sequence: TGTGCCAGCGGCTCTAGCCGAACTACAGATACGCAGTATTTT.

The chain joins TRBV7-2 to TRBJ2-7; 7 nucleotides agree with TRBD1. The CDR3 loop spans 13 amino acids. The V gene end was trimmed by 6 bases and the J gene end by 7 bases; junction bases not matched to a gene: 9. Germline V gene data show CDR1 as SGHTA and CDR2 as FQGNSA. CDR3 residues: CASRKDRVGEQYF. In nucleotides, the CDR3 is TGTGCCAGCAGGAAAGACAGGGTAGGAGAGCAGTACTTC.

The rearrangement uses TRBV13 and TRBJ2-7, with D possibly being TRBD1 (6 bases). V was pared by 4 bases and J by 2 bases, with 12 bases between. Per germline, CDR1 PRHDT and CDR2 FYEKMQ (reference sequence). The CDR3 is made up of 14 amino acids. The CDR3 sequence: CASSSTGQTYEQYF. For the CDR3, the DNA is TGTGCCAGCAGCTCGACAGGACAGACCTACGAGCAGTACTTC.

V usage is TRBV7-2 and J usage is TRBJ1-2, with 8 bases matching TRBD1. The junction had 15 bases not matched to a gene; V was cut back by 0 bases and J by 9 bases. The CDR3 spans 17 residues. Germline lookup yields CDR1 SGHTA and CDR2 FQGNSA. CDR3 residues: CASSLARGQGASGRYTF. CDR3 bases: TGTGCCAGCAGCTTAGCGCGGGGGCAGGGGGCGAGTGGGCGCTACACCTTC. Complete variable domain (other parts from reference TRBV7-2 and TRBJ1-2): GAGVSQSPSNKVTEKGKDVELRCDPISGHTALYWYRQSLGQGLEFLIYFQGNSAPDKSGLPSDRFSAERTGGSVSTLTIQRTQQEDSAVYLCASSLARGQGASGRYTFGSGTRLTVV.

The V call is TRBV28, the J call TRBJ1-5; unclear D gene. Trimming stripped 7 bases from V and 4 bases from J, with 20 bases between. Germline-derived CDR1 and CDR2 are MDHEN and SYDVKM. The CDR3 is 16 residues long. CDR3 sequence: CASTKSELTINQPQHF. The CDR3 DNA follows: TGTGCCAGCACCAAATCTGAGCTTACAATTAATCAGCCCCAGCATTTT. The complete variable domain, with remaining parts taken from reference TRBV28 and TRBJ1-5, reads DVKVTQSSRYLVKRTGEKVFLECVQDMDHENMFWYRQDPGLGLRLIYFSYDVKMKEKGDIPEGYSVSREKKERFSLILESASTNQTSMYLCASTKSELTINQPQHFGDGTRLSIL.

This clone was seen a few times. The chain recombines TRBV28 with TRBJ2-6; 8 nucleotides align to TRBD1. V lost 4 bases and J lost 0; bases outside the gene matches: 11. Germline V lookup: CDR1 MDHEN, CDR2 SYDVKM. CDR3 length: 19 residues. For the CDR3, the DNA is TGTGCCAGCAGTTCGGGACAGGTGCCCCATAGCTCTGGGGCCAACGTCCTGACTTTC. Translation gives CASSSGQVPHSSGANVLTF.

In its sample, this clone was seen a few times. The J gene is TRBJ1-1, the V gene TRBV6-1, with D unclear. Per the germline V gene, CDR1 is MNHNS and CDR2 is SASEGT. The CDR3 covers 14 residues. V was clipped by 6 bases and J by 2 bases, with 13 bases between them. DNA of the CDR3: TGTGCCAGCAGCCCCACAAGAGCTAACACTGAAGCTTTCTTT. It specifies CASSPTRANTEAFF.

The rearrangement joins TRBV4-2 to TRBJ1-2, with D tentatively TRBD1 (6 bases). Germline lookup yields CDR1 LGHNA and CDR2 YNFKEQ. Trimming stripped 4 bases from V and 1 base from J, with 13 bases between. The CDR3 is 15 residues long. In nucleotides, the CDR3 is TGTGCCAGCAGCCTTCAACAGGGTTATAACTATGGCTACACCTTC. Residues: CASSLQQGYNYGYTF.

The chain joins TRBV20-1 to TRBJ1-1; D gene uncertain. Trimming took 6 bases from V and 7 from J, leaving 9 bases between them. Germline V gene sequence: CDR1 DFQATT, CDR2 SNEGSKA (reference sequence). The length of the CDR3 is 10 residues. The CDR3 DNA follows: TGCAGTGCGTCGGGAGTTGAAGCTTTCTTT. Translating gives CSASGVEAFF.

The rearrangement uses TRBV4-1 and TRBJ1-5; D call uncertain. In germline, CDR1 is MGHRA, CDR2 YSYEKL. Trimming removed 3 bases from V and 3 bases from J, with 9 bases in between. This CDR3 is 14 amino acids long. CDR3 loop: CASSQSNLNQPQHF. The CDR3 DNA reads as TGCGCCAGCAGCCAGTCGAACCTCAATCAGCCCCAGCATTTT.

The V gene is TRBV6-1, the J gene TRBJ2-7, with unresolved D. The V end was cut by 3 bases, the J end by 1 base, with 7 bases between. In germline, CDR1 is MNHNS, CDR2 SASEGT. This CDR3 comprises 13 residues. The CDR3, as DNA: TGTGCCAGCAGTGATCCCCTTTCCTACGAGCAGTACGTC. Translation gives CASSDPLSYEQYV.